The following is a TCR beta chain sequence with its context. The antigen remains unidentified. Alongside a J-beta primer mix, a sample-barcoded 5' primer served in a second PCR lasting roughly 7 to 12 cycles. With 12 random nucleotides, a template-switch adaptor tagged each individual cDNA molecule. MiXCR, run by TCRdb on the 5' RACE reads, gives a single entry per CDR3 protein. The data hold 800,000 or so distinct CDR3 sequences, with about 62% observed a single time. This specimen belongs to a study of blood T cells in healthy people across ages. The CDR3 has 12 amino acids. The germline gives CDR1 SNHLY, CDR2 FYNNEI. V gave up 10 bases and J gave up 5 bases, with 13 bases separating them. Study-wide results and limits: Per-million-T-cell TCR beta diversity fell roughly linearly with age.

The chain uses TRBV2 and TRBJ2-3; D not resolved. Sequencing was carried out using blood. The clonotype comes from a man aged 25 to 40 in good health. In nucleotides, the CDR3 is TGTGCCACCTCCCTTAGGGTAGATACGCAGTATTTT. As protein: CATSLRVDTQYF.